What follows are 6 T cell receptor beta chains derived from one specimen sequenced in a study of T cells in Graves' hyperthyroidism and ophthalmopathy. RNA transcripts served as the template for amplifying TCR beta CDR3 regions. A first-round RT-PCR of the TCR CDR3 used the HTBI primer set. TCRdb processed the multiplex PCR reads anew with MiXCR; each CDR3 protein has one entry. This sample has a few hundred thousand distinct CDR3 sequences; approximately 15% occur once, and the top ten carry around 3.5%. The sequenced sample was blood. The receptors come from a woman aged 40 to 50 with Graves' ophthalmopathy.

This clonotype showed up just a few times. The rearrangement uses TRBV6-1 and TRBJ1-5, with 7 bases aligning to TRBD1. Germline CDR1 is MNHNS and CDR2 is SASEGT. V dropped 6 bases and J dropped 4; count of bases not matched to a gene: 6. This CDR3 contains 14 residues. The CDR3 protein is CASSQGQLNQPQHF. In DNA, the CDR3 is TGTGCCAGCAGCCAGGGACAGCTTAATCAGCCCCAGCATTTT.

The chain links TRBV6-2 or TRBV6-3 to TRBJ1-1; TRBD1 aligns across 10 bases. From germline, CDR1 is MNHEY and CDR2 SVGEGT. There are 13 residues in the CDR3. The trim removed 6 bases at V and 6 bases at J, leaving 4 bases unmatched. The CDR3 protein is CASRDRGFSEAFF. Written as DNA, the CDR3 is TGTGCCAGCAGGGACAGGGGGTTTTCTGAAGCTTTCTTT.

The V call is TRBV7-2, the J call TRBJ2-7; D unresolved. The CDR3 is made up of 13 amino acids. V dropped 3 bases and J dropped 3 bases, with 9 bases sitting between them. Germline V lookup: CDR1 SGHTA, CDR2 FQGNSA. The CDR3 DNA is TGTGCCAGCAGCTTGGCGACCCTCTACGAGCAGTACTTC. Translated: CASSLATLYEQYF.

This clonotype has ten or more counts. V usage is TRBV2 and J usage is TRBJ1-1; 9 bases are shared with TRBD1. The J segment lost 0 bases and the V segment lost 5 bases, leaving 10 bases of the junction unmatched. The CDR3 covers 17 residues. Germline CDR1 SNHLY, CDR2 FYNNEI. This CDR3 reads CASSRQGVNFLNTEAFF. The CDR3 bases are TGTGCCAGCAGTAGACAGGGGGTAAATTTTTTGAACACTGAAGCTTTCTTT.

CDR3 region: CASSLPAGVSGANVLTF. The CDR3 nucleotides are TGCGCCAGCAGCCTCCCAGCGGGAGTATCTGGGGCCAACGTCCTGACTTTC. This chain uses TRBV4-1 with TRBJ2-6; 8 bases match TRBD2. The V gene's germline CDR1 is MGHRA and CDR2 YSYEKL. There are 17 residues in the CDR3. V shed 4 bases and J 1 base; nucleotides not matched to a gene: 6.

At least ten counts were recorded for this clonotype. The CDR3 is CASSLVPGQSYEQYF. In DNA, the CDR3 is TGCGCCAGCAGCTTGGTTCCAGGCCAGTCCTACGAGCAGTACTTC. V gene TRBV5-1 combines with J gene TRBJ2-7; D gene uncertain. V was cut by 0 bases and J by 1 base, with 11 bases left in between. CDR3 length: 15 amino acids. CDR1 SGHRS and CDR2 YFSETQ come from the germline V gene.